This T cell receptor beta chain comes out of a study of metastatic and nonmetastatic thyroid tumors. For the study at large: Samples came from malignant and benign thyroid patients, and repertoires were compared across blood and tumor or nodule tissue. The study's findings and limits: Significantly higher TCR beta diversity was reportedly seen in malignant thyroid tumors than benign nodules, in blood and tumor.

CDR1 and CDR2 (germline): MNHNS, SASEGT. V shed 7 bases and J shed 6 bases, with 19 bases lying between them. The CDR3 consists of 15 residues. None of the patients had undergone any treatment ahead of thyroid surgery. As originally analysed: Clinicopathological groups of papillary thyroid cancer showed CDR3 differences that were used to build a distant-metastasis classifier. TCRdb reassembled clones from the PCR reads with MiXCR. What appears here as the V and J calls and clone size reflects TCRdb's work, not the paper's. The data hold about 40,000 clones, with less than 15% observed a single time. This clone was recorded many times. Its antigen remains unidentified.

The genes are TRBV6-1 and TRBJ2-1; D unresolved. The receptor was derived from a female donor with papillary thyroid cancer or a benign thyroid nodule (not recorded which). Some clones in this sample may be carry-over from other donors' samples. The sequenced sample consisted of blood. Written as DNA, the CDR3 is TGTGCCAGCAACGACCATTCAAGTTCCCTCAATGAGCAGTTCTTC. Translation: CASNDHSSSLNEQFF.